The 9 T cell receptor beta chains presented below share a single source sample, sequenced in a study of human T cells and chemical hapten exposure. The time point: patch test 2, 6 weeks after DPC sensitization. Treatment given: therapeutic diphenylcyclopropenone sensitization with weekly scalp DPC. Each CDR3 protein gets one entry after TCRdb re-called the RACE reads with MiXCR. This sample has about 84,000 distinct CDR3 sequences, with roughly 10% found just once. The sample consisted of whole blood, taken in connection with sensitization to the hapten diphenylcyclopropenone (DPC). Receptors originate from a woman in her 50s with alopecia areata. Some clones in this sample may be carry-over from other donors' samples.

The table lists this clonotype with many counts. The chain carries TRBV7-9 and TRBJ2-2; D uncertain. This CDR3 region has 15 residues. V dropped 6 bases and J dropped 0 bases, with 11 bases sitting between them. CDR1 SEHNR and CDR2 FQNEAQ come from the germline V gene (reference sequence). In DNA form, the CDR3 reads TGTGCCAGCAGTAAGGGTGACTCGAACACCGGGGAGCTGTTTTTT. Residues: CASSKGDSNTGELFF.

This clonotype was picked up a small number of times. This CDR3 is CASSDRGLYNEQFF. The DNA of the CDR3 is TGTGCCAGTAGCGACAGGGGTCTCTACAATGAGCAGTTCTTC. The chain recombines TRBV19 with TRBJ2-1, with TRBD1 matching over 8 bases. CDR1 is LNHDA, CDR2 SQIVND, per germline (reference sequence). This CDR3 contains 14 residues. V dropped 6 bases and J dropped 3; count of bases not matched to a gene: 4. The complete variable domain, with remaining parts taken from reference TRBV19 and TRBJ2-1, reads DGGITQSPKYLFRKEGQNVTLSCEQNLNHDAMYWYRQDPGQGLRLIYYSQIVNDFQKGDIAEGYSVSREKKESFPLTVTSAQKNPTAFYLCASSDRGLYNEQFFGPGTRLTVL.

This rearrangement joins TRBV4-1 to TRBJ2-3; TRBD2 agrees at 10 bases. CDR3 length: 17 amino acids. V lost 2 bases to trimming and J lost 4 bases; unmatched junction nucleotides: 9. Germline-derived CDR1 and CDR2 are MGHRA and YSYEKL. CDR3 in DNA: TGCGCCAGCAGCCAATCCCTCTCTAGCGGGAGTCCAGATACGCAGTATTTT. This gives the protein CASSQSLSSGSPDTQYF.

In this sample, this clonotype turned up a few times. The V call is TRBV11-2, the J call TRBJ2-7; 9 nucleotides align to TRBD2. V lost 5 bases to trimming and J lost 2 bases; unmatched junction nucleotides: 10. Germline CDR1 and CDR2: SGHAT and FQNNGV. This CDR3 is 16 amino acids long. Written as DNA, the CDR3 is TGTGCCAGCAGCCAGAGGGGAGCTAGCGGGACCTACGAGCAGTACTTC. Translation gives CASSQRGASGTYEQYF.

This clonotype was recorded many times. In nucleotides, the CDR3 is TGTGCCGCTATCTCCTCGGGACAACTCCTGTACAATGAGCAGTTCTTC. Translated: CAAISSGQLLYNEQFF. This chain links TRBV28 with TRBJ2-1, with TRBD1 as a possible D gene (6 bases). The CDR3 runs 16 residues. The germline gives CDR1 MDHEN, CDR2 SYDVKM. V was trimmed by 11 bases and J by 4 bases, leaving 24 bases between them.

This clonotype showed up many times. The chain carries TRBV20-1 and TRBJ2-4; 9 bases match TRBD2. Germline CDR1 DFQATT, CDR2 SNEGSKA (reference sequence). J was trimmed by 3 bases and V by 6 bases; bases with no gene match: 6. The CDR3 sequence is 14 residues long. CDR3 nucleotide sequence: TGCAGTGCCTCAGTAGCGGGAGACAAAAACATTCAGTACTTC. It is translated as CSASVAGDKNIQYF.

CDR3 DNA: TGTGCCAGCAGTTCTGGTAACCGCGGCCCGAGGAAAGATACGCAGTATTTT. Translation: CASSSGNRGPRKDTQYF. This chain connects TRBV6-5 to TRBJ2-3; D not certain. The V gene's germline CDR1 is MNHEY and CDR2 SVGAGI. V lost 4 bases, J lost 5 bases, and 22 bases lay in between. The CDR3 length is 17 residues.

This clonotype occurred a few times. The chain uses TRBV5-4 and TRBJ1-5; possibly TRBD1 for D (5 bases). V was trimmed by 2 bases and J by 1 base, leaving 10 bases between them. CDR1 and CDR2 (germline): SGHNT, YYREEE (reference sequence). The CDR3 is 15 amino acids. This CDR3 reads CASSFGGGSNQPQHF. In DNA, the CDR3 is TGTGCCAGCAGCTTTGGGGGGGGAAGCAATCAGCCCCAGCATTTT.

This rearrangement joins TRBV25-1 to TRBJ2-5; D is unclear. V shed 5 bases and J shed 0 bases, with 10 bases lying between them. CDR1 is MGHDK and CDR2 is SYGVNS in the germline V gene. This CDR3 is 14 amino acids long. The CDR3 DNA sequence: TGTGCCAGCAGTCTTTTTGGGAACCAAGAGACCCAGTACTTC. Translation gives CASSLFGNQETQYF.